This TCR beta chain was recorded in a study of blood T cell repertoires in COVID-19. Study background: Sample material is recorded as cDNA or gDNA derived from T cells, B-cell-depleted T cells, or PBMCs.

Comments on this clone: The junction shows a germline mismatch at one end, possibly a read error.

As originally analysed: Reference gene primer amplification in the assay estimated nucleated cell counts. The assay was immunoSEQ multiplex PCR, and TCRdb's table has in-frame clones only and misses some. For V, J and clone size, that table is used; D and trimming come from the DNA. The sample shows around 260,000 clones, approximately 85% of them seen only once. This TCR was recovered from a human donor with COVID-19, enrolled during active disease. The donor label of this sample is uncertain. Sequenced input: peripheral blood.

In nucleotides, the CDR3 is TGTGCCAGTAGTCCCCGACAGGGTTTCGGGGAGTGGGGAGAATTT. Amino acids: CASSPRQGFGEWGEF. The genes are TRBV19 and TRBJ1-1, with 7 bases matching TRBD1. Germline V gives CDR1 LNHDA, CDR2 SQIVND (reference sequence). The CDR3 is 15 amino acids.